Presented here are 24 T cell receptor beta chains from one specimen sequenced in a study of blood T cell repertoires in COVID-19. The repertoire was sequenced with immunoSEQ multiplex PCR; TCRdb's copy has only in-frame clones and lacks some. The sample contains some 160,000 clones, 84% of which appear only once. Sequenced sample: peripheral blood. These receptors came from an elderly woman with COVID-19, enrolled during active disease.

This chain's CDR3 is CAISEAGGETQYF. DNA for the CDR3: TGTGCCATCAGTGAAGCGGGAGGAGAGACCCAGTACTTC. V gene TRBV10-3 combines with J gene TRBJ2-5; 9 bases line up with TRBD2. Losses at the gene ends were 3 bases for V and 4 bases for J; bases not matched to a gene: 0. Looked up from germline, CDR1 is ENHRY and CDR2 is SYGVKD. The CDR3 extends over 13 amino acids.

This chain uses TRBV19 with TRBJ1-6, with TRBD1 as a possible D gene (5 bases). This CDR3 has 12 residues. Germline CDR1 is LNHDA and CDR2 is SQIVND (reference sequence). The V gene lost 5 bases and the J gene lost 7 bases, with 6 bases spanning the gap. The CDR3 region has the DNA TGTGCCAGTAGTCCAGGGAATTCACCCCTCCACTTT. The encoded protein is CASSPGNSPLHF.

This chain uses TRBV5-4 with TRBJ2-3; D is perhaps TRBD2 (6 bases). The CDR3 extends over 17 amino acids. V was shortened by 3 bases and J by 2 bases, with 19 bases between the two germline ends. Germline V lookup: CDR1 SGHNT, CDR2 YYREEE (reference sequence). CDR3 bases: TGTGCCAGCAGCTCGCTCCCGGGACTCTCTGTCACAGATACGCAGTATTTT. Its translation: CASSSLPGLSVTDTQYF.

The rearrangement joins TRBV3-1 (or the pseudogene TRBV3-2) to TRBJ1-1; TRBD1 agrees at 8 bases. CDR1 is LGHDT, CDR2 YNNKEL, per germline (reference sequence). The CDR3 has 13 amino acids. Losses at the gene ends were 4 bases for V and 5 bases for J; bases not matched to a gene: 3. For the CDR3, the DNA is TGTGCCAGCAGCCCTCGGACAGGGACTGAAGCTTTCTTT. Translation: CASSPRTGTEAFF.

The chain couples TRBV5-4 to TRBJ2-5; 10 bases line up with TRBD2. Trimming removed 2 bases from V and 1 base from J; junction bases left unmatched: 5. Looked up from germline, CDR1 is SGHNT and CDR2 is YYREEE (reference sequence). This CDR3 has 16 amino acids. The CDR3 region has the DNA TGTGCCAGCAGCTTTGCTAGCGGGAGCGCCCAAGAGACCCAGTACTTC. Its protein product is CASSFASGSAQETQYF.

The chain combines TRBV3-1 (or the pseudogene TRBV3-2) with TRBJ2-5; 8 bases are shared with TRBD2. Per the germline V gene, CDR1 is LGHDT and CDR2 is YNNKEL (reference sequence). The CDR3 is made up of 15 amino acids. Unmatched junction bases numbered 6, after V lost 4 bases and J lost 2 bases. CDR3 DNA sequence: TGTGCCAGCAGCCTGGAGCGGGGGCATCAAGAGACCCAGTACTTC. Its translation: CASSLERGHQETQYF.

This chain links TRBV24-1 with TRBJ2-5; no definite D call. This CDR3 contains 12 residues. The germline gives CDR1 KGHDR, CDR2 SFDVKD. V was pared by 4 bases and J by 1 base, with 3 bases between. The CDR3 reads CATSDFQETQYF. As DNA, the CDR3 is TGTGCCACCAGTGACTTCCAAGAGACCCAGTACTTC.

The CDR3 sequence is CASSYGTGVAFF. As DNA, the CDR3 is TGTGCCAGCAGTTACGGGACAGGGGTGGCTTTCTTT. The rearrangement uses TRBV28 and TRBJ1-1, with TRBD1 matching 10 bases. V lost 4 bases and J lost 11; bases outside the gene matches: 4. This CDR3 region has 12 residues. Germline-derived CDR1 and CDR2 are MDHEN and SYDVKM.

The J gene is TRBJ2-2, the V gene TRBV7-2; 8 nucleotides align to TRBD2. The V gene end was trimmed by 1 base and the J gene end by 2 bases; junction bases not matched to a gene: 3. CDR1 SGHTA and CDR2 FQGNSA come from the germline V gene. The CDR3 totals 16 residues. Here the CDR3 reads CASSLVGGVNTGELFF. The CDR3 DNA follows: TGTGCCAGCAGCTTAGTCGGGGGGGTCAACACCGGGGAGCTGTTTTTT. Supplemented by reference TRBV7-2 and TRBJ2-2, the full variable domain reads GAGVSQSPSNKVTEKGKDVELRCDPISGHTALYWYRQSLGQGLEFLIYFQGNSAPDKSGLPSDRFSAERTGGSVSTLTIQRTQQEDSAVYLCASSLVGGVNTGELFFGEGSRLTVL.

This sequence joins TRBV7-2 and TRBJ2-3, with 11 bases that match TRBD2. The CDR3 runs to 17 residues. J gave up 5 bases and V 1 base, and 8 bases lay outside the gene matches. Germline V lookup: CDR1 SGHTA, CDR2 FQGNSA. As DNA, the CDR3 is TGTGCCAGCAGCTTAGGTAGCGGGGGGGCCGGGCGAGATACGCAGTATTTT. Its protein is CASSLGSGGAGRDTQYF. The full variable domain, in which reference TRBV7-2 and TRBJ2-3 provide the parts outside the CDR3, is GAGVSQSPSNKVTEKGKDVELRCDPISGHTALYWYRQSLGQGLEFLIYFQGNSAPDKSGLPSDRFSAERTGGSVSTLTIQRTQQEDSAVYLCASSLGSGGAGRDTQYFGPGTRLTVL.

The V and J genes are TRBV9 and TRBJ2-1; 9 nucleotides agree with TRBD2. V dropped 4 bases and J dropped 6; count of bases not matched to a gene: 11. The germline gives CDR1 SGDLS, CDR2 YYNGEE. The CDR3 is made up of 16 amino acids. DNA for the CDR3: TGTGCCAGCAGCCCAAGAAATGCGGGAGGGGGCAATGAGCAGTTCTTC. This encodes CASSPRNAGGGNEQFF.

This chain uses TRBV7-2 with TRBJ1-1, with 10 nucleotides matching TRBD1. The CDR3 extends over 13 amino acids. Germline V lookup: CDR1 SGHTA, CDR2 FQGNSA. V lost 8 bases to trimming and J lost 1 base; unmatched junction nucleotides: 1. The CDR3 here is CASRTGGNTEAFF. The CDR3, as DNA: TGTGCCAGCCGGACAGGGGGGAACACTGAAGCTTTCTTT.

The CDR3, as DNA: TGTGCCACCAGCAAGGAGGGGCCTCAGCCCCAGCATTTT. Protein: CATSKEGPQPQHF. The V call is TRBV15, the J call TRBJ1-5; weak D call: TRBD1 (5 bases). In germline, CDR1 is LNHNV, CDR2 YYDKDF (reference sequence). The CDR3 loop spans 13 amino acids. V lost 4 bases and J 6 bases, leaving 10 bases between the germline ends.

The genes are TRBV28 and TRBJ1-3, with D tentatively TRBD1 (5 bases). Deletions cut 6 bases from V and 0 bases from J, with 12 bases between. The CDR3 is made up of 15 amino acids. CDR1 is MDHEN and CDR2 is SYDVKM in the germline V gene. The CDR3 region has the DNA TGTGCCAGCAGAACCGCGGGGGGCTCTGGAAACACCATATATTTT. Amino acid sequence: CASRTAGGSGNTIYF.

The chain's CDR3 is CASEYAGEAFF. The CDR3 coding sequence is TGTGCCAGCGAGTATGCAGGTGAAGCTTTCTTT. The chain employs TRBV2 and TRBJ1-1, with no clear D. The CDR3 extends over 11 amino acids. V was clipped by 8 bases and J by 7 bases, with 11 bases between them. The germline CDR1 and CDR2 sequences are SNHLY and FYNNEI.

V gene TRBV29-1 combines with J gene TRBJ2-1; 15 nucleotides align to TRBD2. Germline CDR1 is SQVTM and CDR2 is ANQGSEA. Trimming removed 5 bases from V and 4 bases from J; junction bases left unmatched: 6. CDR3 length: 16 amino acids. The CDR3 protein is CSVWTSGRAGYNEQFF. For the CDR3, the DNA is TGCAGCGTTTGGACTAGCGGGAGGGCCGGGTACAATGAGCAGTTCTTC.

The rearrangement uses TRBV28 and TRBJ1-4, with a tentative D call TRBD1 (6 bases). The CDR3 consists of 16 residues. From germline, CDR1 is MDHEN and CDR2 SYDVKM. V was clipped by 6 bases and J by 6 bases, with 20 bases between them. The chain's CDR3 is CASSRPITGFYEKLFF. The DNA of the CDR3 is TGTGCCAGCAGCCGACCTATAACAGGGTTCTATGAAAAACTGTTTTTT.

The chain has TRBV5-5 and TRBJ2-7, with D perhaps TRBD1 (6 bases). The CDR3 runs to 15 residues. Between the trimmed V and J ends, which lost 4 bases and 3 bases, there was a span of 17 bases. Germline lookup yields CDR1 SGHKS and CDR2 YYEKEE (reference sequence). The CDR3: CASSRNLGALYEQYF. The CDR3 DNA reads TGTGCCAGCAGCCGAAACTTGGGGGCGCTCTACGAGCAGTACTTC. Complete variable domain (other parts from reference TRBV5-5 and TRBJ2-7): DAGVTQSPTHLIKTRGQQVTLRCSPISGHKSVSWYQQVLGQGPQFIFQYYEKEERGRGNFPDRFSARQFPNYSSELNVNALLLGDSALYLCASSRNLGALYEQYFGPGTRLTVT.

The chain uses TRBV28 and TRBJ2-7, with TRBD1 as a possible D gene (5 bases). The CDR3 contains 16 residues. Germline CDR1 is MDHEN and CDR2 is SYDVKM. V dropped 2 bases and J dropped 5 bases, with 19 bases sitting between them. The CDR3 sequence is CASSLIFGAGYDEQYF. DNA of the CDR3: TGTGCCAGCAGTTTAATCTTTGGGGCAGGTTATGACGAGCAGTACTTC.

This clone was observed once. The chain combines TRBV6-5 with TRBJ1-5; 10 bases match TRBD1. CDR1 is MNHEY, CDR2 SVGAGI, per germline. This CDR3 spans 14 amino acids. V was pared by 6 bases and J by 5 bases, with 4 bases of the junction left unmatched. This CDR3 is CASSRQGADQPQHF. The CDR3 DNA reads as TGTGCCAGCAGCCGACAGGGGGCCGATCAGCCCCAGCATTTT.

With respect to this clone: Other DNA sequences of this sample code for an identical CDR3. J is TRBJ2-7 and V is TRBV5-1, with 12 positions matching TRBD2. The germline gives CDR1 SGHRS, CDR2 YFSETQ. J was trimmed by 7 bases and V by 0 bases; bases with no gene match: 5. This CDR3 comprises 15 residues. The CDR3 here is CASSLGLAGVGEQYF. The CDR3 bases are TGCGCCAGCAGCTTGGGACTAGCGGGAGTTGGGGAGCAGTACTTC.

The chain recombines TRBV21-1 with TRBJ2-1; whether TRBD2, the table's D call, matches the DNA was not checked. TRBV21-1 is a listed pseudogene. The CDR3 consists of 15 residues. CDR3: CASGRTSRSYNEQFF. As DNA, the CDR3 is TGTGCCAGCGGACGGACTAGCCGTTCCTACAATGAGCAGTTCTTC.

V gene TRBV7-2 combines with J gene TRBJ1-1; D perhaps matches TRBD1 (5 bases). Trimming took 0 bases from V and 7 from J, leaving 15 bases between them. CDR1 and CDR2 (germline): SGHTA, FQGNSA. The CDR3 is made up of 15 amino acids. The CDR3, as DNA: TGTGCCAGCAGCTTAGCGGCAGGGTTATATAATGAAGCTTTCTTT. This sequence encodes CASSLAAGLYNEAFF.

The J gene is TRBJ2-5, the V gene TRBV7-7; 11 bases align to TRBD2. Germline V gene sequence: CDR1 SSHAT, CDR2 FNYEAQ (reference sequence). The J segment lost 4 bases and the V segment lost 1 base, leaving 2 bases of the junction unmatched. The length of the CDR3 is 15 residues. CDR3: CASSLGLAGGETQYF. DNA for the CDR3: TGTGCCAGCAGCTTAGGCCTAGCGGGAGGAGAGACCCAGTACTTC.